This T cell receptor (beta chain) is drawn from a study of Graves' ophthalmopathy and Graves' hyperthyroidism. The study's findings and limits: Detected in blood as well were most expanded thyroid clonotypes with frequency above 0.001. Classification of ophthalmopathy versus stable hyperthyroidism by a 13-signature model yielded about 90% sensitivity and approximately 80% specificity.

Notes on this clonotype: Its antigen remains unidentified.

Scientists amplified the TCR beta CDR3 regions from RNA transcripts. First-round RT-PCR with HTBI primers preceded a second-round multiplex PCR. One entry per CDR3 protein, called by TCRdb with MiXCR from the multiplex PCR reads. The sample shows around 660,000 distinct CDR3 sequences, about 41% of them seen only once. This sequence originates from an adult man with Graves' ophthalmopathy. The sequenced sample was peripheral blood.

This CDR3 reads CASTFGAAYEQYF. Here the CDR3 DNA reads TGTGCCAGCACGTTCGGCGCCGCCTACGAGCAGTACTTC. The J gene is TRBJ2-7, the V gene TRBV10-3, with D uncertain. Germline CDR1 and CDR2: ENHRY and SYGVKD. CDR3 length: 13 amino acids. Trimming took 10 bases from V and 2 from J, leaving 15 bases between them.